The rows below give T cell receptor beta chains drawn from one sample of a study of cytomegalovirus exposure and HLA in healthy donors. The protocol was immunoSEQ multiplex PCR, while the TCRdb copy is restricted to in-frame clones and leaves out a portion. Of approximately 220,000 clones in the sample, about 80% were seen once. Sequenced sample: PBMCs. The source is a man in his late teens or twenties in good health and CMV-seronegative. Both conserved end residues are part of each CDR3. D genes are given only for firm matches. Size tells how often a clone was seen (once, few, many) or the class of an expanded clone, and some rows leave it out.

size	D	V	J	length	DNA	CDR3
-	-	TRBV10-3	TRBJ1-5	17	TGTGCCATCAGTGAGTCGGTCTCCGGGCTAGCGGATCAGCCCCAGCATTTT	CAISESVSGLADQPQHF
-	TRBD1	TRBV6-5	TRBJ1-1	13	TGTGCCAGCAGTTGGACAGGGGGCACTGAAGCTTTCTTT	CASSWTGGTEAFF
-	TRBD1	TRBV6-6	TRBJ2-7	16	TGTGCCAGCAGTTACCCCAGGGACAGCGGACCCTACGAGCAGTACTTC	CASSYPRDSGPYEQYF
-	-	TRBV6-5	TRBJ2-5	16	TGTGCCAGCAGTTACTCGAGATCGGGGGAGCGGGAGACCCAGTACTTC	CASSYSRSGERETQYF
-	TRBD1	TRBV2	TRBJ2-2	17	TGTGCCAGCAGCCCCACGGGGACAGTCGAGATCACCGGGGAGCTGTTTTTT	CASSPTGTVEITGELFF
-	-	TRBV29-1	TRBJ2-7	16	TGCAGCGTTGAAGATCACCGAGGGGTACTCAGCGGGGAGCAGTACTTC	CSVEDHRGVLSGEQYF
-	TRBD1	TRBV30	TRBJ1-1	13	TGTGCCTGGAGGAGGGACAGTGAAGCTGAAGCTTTCTTT	CAWRRDSEAEAFF
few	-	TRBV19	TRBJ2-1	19	TGTGCCAGTAGTATAGACAAGGTAAGACGGGAGTTCCTTTGGAATGAGCAGTTCTTC	CASSIDKVRREFLWNEQFF
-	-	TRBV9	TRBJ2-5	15	TGTGCCAGCAGCGTAGCGGGAGCGGAATACGAGACCCAGTACTTC	CASSVAGAEYETQYF
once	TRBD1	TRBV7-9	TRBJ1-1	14	TGTGCCAGCAGCCCCGGGGACAGGGGCACTGAAGCTTTCTTT	CASSPGDRGTEAFF